A selection of T cell receptor beta chains follows, all from one sample in a study of blood T cell repertoires in COVID-19. TCRdb's copy holds only in-frame clones and misses some; the assay was immunoSEQ multiplex PCR. The sample holds 20,000 to 30,000 clones, about 94% seen once. Input material: peripheral blood. The receptors stem from a human donor with active COVID-19. The donor label of this sample is uncertain. CDR3s include the opening cysteine and the closing phenylalanine or tryptophan. D genes are given only for firm matches.

>TRBV10-1|TRBJ2-1|15|-
TGCGCCAGCAGTGAGCGCAGGGGGGCCTACAATGAGCAGTTCTTC
CASSERRGAYNEQFF
>TRBV18|TRBJ2-5|14|-
TGTGCCAGCTCCCCAGGAGGGGTTCAAGAGACCCAGTACTTC
CASSPGGVQETQYF
>TRBV9|TRBJ2-1|17|TRBD1
TGTGCCAGCAGCATTCAGGGGGCGGCGGGCTCCTACAATGAGCAGTTCTTC
CASSIQGAAGSYNEQFF
>TRBV6-5|TRBJ1-1|13|-
TGTGCCAGCAGCCCGGGACTGAGCTTGGAAGCTTTCTTT
CASSPGLSLEAFF
>TRBV30|TRBJ1-5|15|TRBD1
TGTGCCTGGAGCTACGACAGGGGAAGCAATCAGCCCCAGCATTTT
CAWSYDRGSNQPQHF
>TRBV27|TRBJ1-3|14|-
TGTGCCAGCAGTTTACGAGTGTCTGGAAACACCATATATTTT
CASSLRVSGNTIYF
>TRBV19|TRBJ2-1|14|TRBD1
TGTGCCATGGGGTCCGGGACAGGGAAGAATGAGCAGTTCTTC
CAMGSGTGKNEQFF
>TRBV5-1|TRBJ2-7|14|TRBD1
TGCGCCAGCAGCTGGGGACAGGGGAGCTACGAGCAGTACTTC
CASSWGQGSYEQYF
>TRBV5-5|TRBJ2-5|16|TRBD2
TGTGCCAGCAGCCGTAGCGGGGGGGCCGGGGCAGAGACCCAGTACTTC
CASSRSGGAGAETQYF
>TRBV27|TRBJ2-1|15|TRBD1
TGTGCCAGCTTCAGGACAGGGGGGATCTACAATGAGCAGTTCTTC
CASFRTGGIYNEQFF
>TRBV19|TRBJ1-4|15|-
TGTGCCAGTAGGTTCGTCCTTGCAACTAATGAAAAACTGTTTTTT
CASRFVLATNEKLFF
>TRBV7-9|TRBJ2-1|15|TRBD1
TGTGCCAGCACGCAAACGGGACAGGGTGCGAATGAGCAGTTCTTC
CASTQTGQGANEQFF
>TRBV25-1|TRBJ1-1|16|TRBD1
TGTGCCAGCAGCTTCGGGACAGGGTTTTTAGGGGGATATGCTTTCTTT
CASSFGTGFLGGYAFF
>TRBV24-1|TRBJ1-2|14|TRBD1
TGTGCCACCAGCGATCCCGGGACAGAGAATGGCTACACCTTC
CATSDPGTENGYTF
>TRBV5-8|TRBJ2-1|16|TRBD2
TGTGCCAGCAGCGGTTTAGCGGGGACACTTTACAATGAGCAGTTCTTC
CASSGLAGTLYNEQFF
>TRBV11-2|TRBJ2-7|17|-
TGTGCCAGCAGCACACTTACGGGACGGAGGGGAGGCTACGAGCAGTACTTC
CASSTLTGRRGGYEQYF
>TRBV6-4|TRBJ1-1|14|TRBD1
TGTGCCAGCAGTCCACAGGGGATGAACACTGAAGCTTTCTTT
CASSPQGMNTEAFF
>TRBV4-1|TRBJ2-2|18|TRBD1
TGCGCCAGCAGCCACACCGGGACAGGGGGCTTTAACACCGGGGAGCTGTTTTTT
CASSHTGTGGFNTGELFF
>TRBV30|TRBJ2-3|16|TRBD2
TGTGCCTGGAGTCTTGGGACTAGCGCGCGCACAGATACGCAGTATTTT
CAWSLGTSARTDTQYF
>TRBV18|TRBJ2-2|16|TRBD1
TGTGCCAGCTCCTCAACAGGGGGCGCGAACACCGGGGAGCTGTTTTTT
CASSSTGGANTGELFF
>TRBV6-9|TRBJ1-5|15|-
TGTGCCAGCACCCCCGGACATTCGGACCATCAGCCCCAGCATTTT
CASTPGHSDHQPQHF
>TRBV28|TRBJ1-2|17|TRBD1
TGTGCCAGCAGTATACGGTCCCCCAGGGGGATCGACTATGGCTACACCTTC
CASSIRSPRGIDYGYTF